This passage covers 24 T cell receptor beta chains from one sample sequenced in a study of T cell repertoires in cytomegalovirus infection. Each CDR3 protein is one row after TCRdb ran MiXCR on the reads. Of 150,000 to 200,000 distinct CDR3 sequences listed, around 15% are singletons. The sequencing input was PBMCs. Receptor source: a human donor in good health (CMV status not recorded). Some clones in this sample may be carry-over from other donors' samples.

This clonotype was seen ten or more times. This chain connects TRBV28 to TRBJ2-7, with 9 positions matching TRBD2. The germline V gene encodes CDR1 MDHEN and CDR2 SYDVKM. The CDR3 contains 12 residues. V gave up 8 bases and J gave up 6 bases; unmatched junction bases: 5. CDR3 DNA sequence: TGTGCCAGCCTAGCGGGATACGGCGAGCAGTACTTC. As protein: CASLAGYGEQYF.

This clonotype came up a few times. The junction shows a germline mismatch at one end, possibly a read error. The chain uses TRBV18 and TRBJ2-1; TRBD2 might be the D (6 bases). Germline loops: CDR1 KGHSH, CDR2 LQKENI. The CDR3 contains 12 residues. The CDR3 reads CASSPLADDQFF. The CDR3 DNA follows: TGTGCCAGCTCACCACTAGCGGATGATCAGTTCTTC.

There are a few counts of this clonotype. The rearrangement links TRBV4-1 to TRBJ2-1; D is uncertain. CDR1 is MGHRA and CDR2 is YSYEKL in the germline V gene. The length of the CDR3 is 15 residues. Trimming removed 1 base from V and 2 bases from J, with 9 bases in between. CDR3 region: CASSQVQATYNEQFF. The CDR3 nucleotides are TGCGCCAGCAGCCAAGTCCAGGCCACCTACAATGAGCAGTTCTTC.

This clonotype has a count of ten or more. J is TRBJ1-2 and V is TRBV28, with D possibly matching TRBD1 (5 bases). CDR3 length: 11 amino acids. CDR1 is MDHEN, CDR2 SYDVKM, per germline. V dropped 5 bases and J dropped 6 bases, with 7 bases sitting between them. CDR3 coding DNA: TGTGCCAGCAGTGTGACAGATGGCTACACCTTC. This codes for CASSVTDGYTF.

The chain has TRBV4-2 and TRBJ2-1, with 8 bases fitting TRBD2. CDR1 LGHNA and CDR2 YNFKEQ come from the germline V gene. V shed 0 bases and J 2 bases; nucleotides not matched to a gene: 9. The length of the CDR3 is 18 residues. This chain's CDR3 is CASSQDSWRGAAYNEQFF. The CDR3, as DNA: TGTGCCAGCAGCCAAGATAGCTGGCGGGGGGCCGCCTACAATGAGCAGTTCTTC.

In this sample, this clonotype turned up many times. This rearrangement joins TRBV11-1 to TRBJ2-6, with unresolved D. V was cut by 10 bases and J by 1 base, with 17 bases left in between. Germline loops: CDR1 SGHAT, CDR2 FQDESV (reference sequence). The CDR3 totals 16 residues. The DNA for the CDR3 is TGTGCCACCTCCCTAACTATAAGTTCTGGGGCCAACGTCCTGACTTTC. Amino acids: CATSLTISSGANVLTF. The full variable domain, with the rest looked up from reference TRBV11-1 and TRBJ2-6, is EAEVAQSPRYKITEKSQAVAFWCDPISGHATLYWYRQILGQGPELLVQFQDESVVDDSQLPKDRFSAERLKGVDSTLKIQPAELGDSAMYLCATSLTISSGANVLTFGAGSRLTVL.

A few counts support this clonotype. The genes are TRBV6-5 and TRBJ1-1, with D unclear. V was trimmed by 2 bases and J by 1 base, leaving 8 bases between them. The CDR3 spans 14 residues. The germline gives CDR1 MNHEY, CDR2 SVGAGI. For the CDR3, the DNA is TGTGCCAGCAGTTACCAGCGCCGGAACACTGAAGCTTTCTTT. This translates into CASSYQRRNTEAFF.

The table lists this clonotype with many counts. The J gene is TRBJ2-7, the V gene TRBV7-2; 8 nucleotides agree with TRBD2. After removal of 1 base from V and 2 bases from J, the junction contained 7 bases not matched to a gene. CDR3 length: 16 amino acids. Germline CDR1 is SGHTA and CDR2 is FQGNSA. As DNA, the CDR3 is TGTGCCAGCAGCTTAGATGCGGGGGGCAGGCCCTACGAGCAGTACTTC. Translated: CASSLDAGGRPYEQYF.

This clonotype was seen a handful of times. This chain uses TRBV5-1 with TRBJ1-6, with TRBD1 as a possible D gene (5 bases). This CDR3 has 14 residues. Germline loops: CDR1 SGHRS, CDR2 YFSETQ. The ends were cut back, 5 bases at V and 14 bases at J, with 20 bases in the middle. Written as DNA, the CDR3 is TGCGCCAGCAGAGCTAGCGGGGCCCATAGGGCCCTCCACTTT. Translated: CASRASGAHRALHF.

This clonotype was seen ten or more times. The J gene is TRBJ2-5, the V gene TRBV6-2 or TRBV6-3; a possible D gene is TRBD1 (6 bases). V was cut by 5 bases and J by 4 bases, with 26 bases left in between. Per the germline V gene, CDR1 is MNHEY and CDR2 is SVGEGT. The CDR3 is 18 amino acids. CDR3: CASSPYNPGFQGRETQYF. The CDR3 nucleotides read TGTGCCAGCAGTCCCTATAACCCCGGGTTCCAGGGGCGAGAGACCCAGTACTTC.

As regards this clonotype: Sequence at one end of the junction differs from germline and may be a read error. The V call is TRBV18, the J call TRBJ1-1; D not resolved. The germline CDR1 and CDR2 sequences are KGHSH and LQKENI. The CDR3 is made up of 12 amino acids. The CDR3 DNA is TGTGCCAGCACACCCGCAGTCACTGAAGCTTTCTTT. Encoded protein: CASTPAVTEAFF.

This clonotype has a handful of counts. This chain uses TRBV7-2 with TRBJ1-2; D gene ambiguous. Germline V lookup: CDR1 SGHTA, CDR2 FQGNSA. This CDR3 has 14 residues. Between the trimmed V and J ends, which lost 4 bases and 1 base, there was a span of 10 bases. The DNA of the CDR3 is TGTGCCAGCAGCTCCGCCGGGATTAACTATGGCTACACCTTC. It translates to CASSSAGINYGYTF.

This chain joins TRBV18 and TRBJ1-1, with D tentatively TRBD1 (5 bases). The CDR3 length is 13 residues. V was shortened by 3 bases and J by 11 bases, with 16 bases between the two germline ends. Per germline, CDR1 KGHSH and CDR2 LQKENI. The CDR3 reads CASSPPRAGSAFF. In nucleotides, the CDR3 is TGTGCCAGCTCACCTCCCCGGGCAGGGAGTGCTTTCTTT.

This clonotype was counted between two and nine times. The chain recombines TRBV12-3 or TRBV12-4 with TRBJ1-5, with D unclear. Between the trimmed V and J ends, which lost 5 bases and 3 bases, there was a span of 14 bases. The CDR3 extends over 15 amino acids. The CDR3 protein is CASSKRAHTNQPQHF. In nucleotides, the CDR3 is TGTGCCAGCAGTAAAAGGGCCCATACCAATCAGCCCCAGCATTTT.

This clonotype was counted ten times or more. J is TRBJ2-7 and V is TRBV29-1, with 12 bases lining up with TRBD2. Germline lookup yields CDR1 SQVTM and CDR2 ANQGSEA. The CDR3 has 14 amino acids. Trimming took 5 bases from V and 6 from J; bases not matched to a gene: 8. CDR3 loop: CSVKNLAGGLEQYF. The CDR3 DNA is TGCAGCGTTAAAAATCTAGCGGGAGGGCTCGAGCAGTACTTC.

The rearrangement uses TRBV20-1 and TRBJ1-6, with 7 bases fitting TRBD1. The V segment lost 2 bases and the J segment 4 bases; nucleotides outside the gene matches: 11. Germline V gene lookup returns CDR1 DFQATT and CDR2 SNEGSKA (reference sequence). This CDR3 is 17 amino acids long. This CDR3 reads CSARSGTARTYNSPLHF. Here the CDR3 DNA reads TGCAGTGCTAGATCGGGGACAGCTAGGACATATAATTCACCCCTCCACTTT.

This clonotype was counted between two and nine times. The V and J genes are TRBV29-1 and TRBJ1-4, with TRBD1 as a possible D gene (5 bases). This CDR3 has 14 amino acids. Germline assignment: CDR1 SQVTM and CDR2 ANQGSEA. Trimming shortened V by 5 bases and J by 0 bases, and 10 bases separated the two germline ends. The chain's CDR3 is CSVKGHATNEKLFF. The CDR3 region has the DNA TGCAGCGTTAAGGGGCACGCAACTAATGAAAAACTGTTTTTT.

This clonotype occurred a few times. This chain links TRBV12-3 or TRBV12-4 with TRBJ1-2; D may be TRBD1 (6 bases). V lost 5 bases to trimming and J lost 4 bases, with 23 bases between them. There are 17 residues in the CDR3. The CDR3 spells CASSVQGRGVVSYGYTF. The CDR3 DNA reads TGTGCCAGCAGTGTACAGGGTAGAGGGGTGGTTAGCTATGGCTACACCTTC.

In its sample, this clonotype was seen many times. The chain has TRBV7-9 and TRBJ1-1; D gene uncertain. CDR1 and CDR2 (germline): SEHNR, FQNEAQ (reference sequence). The ends were cut back, 7 bases at V and 4 bases at J, with 7 bases in the middle. The CDR3 loop spans 11 amino acids. The CDR3 spells CASTSGTEAFF. The CDR3 DNA is TGTGCCAGCACCTCGGGCACTGAAGCTTTCTTT.

This clonotype was picked up many times. This rearrangement joins TRBV5-1 to TRBJ2-6; no clear D gene. Per the germline V gene, CDR1 is SGHRS and CDR2 is YFSETQ. The V gene lost 6 bases and the J gene lost 0 bases, with 16 bases spanning the gap. This CDR3 comprises 17 residues. The CDR3 bases are TGCGCCAGCACAGCCAGGTCTCAGAGCTCTGGGGCCAACGTCCTGACTTTC. It translates to CASTARSQSSGANVLTF.

This clonotype was recorded many times. The V call is TRBV12-3 or TRBV12-4, the J call TRBJ1-1; 8 bases are shared with TRBD1. The CDR3 extends over 15 amino acids. Losses at the gene ends were 6 bases for V and 9 bases for J; bases not matched to a gene: 15. CDR3 residues: CASSPDRGALLKAFF. The DNA for the CDR3 is TGTGCCAGCAGCCCCGACAGGGGCGCCCTCCTAAAAGCTTTCTTT.

This clonotype was found a few times. V gene TRBV28 combines with J gene TRBJ2-5; either TRBD1 or TRBD2 may fit D (6 bases each). Germline CDR1 and CDR2: MDHEN and SYDVKM. There are 13 residues in the CDR3. V gave up 4 bases and J gave up 5 bases, with 11 bases separating them. CDR3 protein: CASSSQGGETQYF. The CDR3 DNA sequence: TGTGCCAGCAGTTCACAAGGGGGGGAGACCCAGTACTTC. Together with reference TRBV28 and TRBJ2-5, the CDR3 gives the full variable domain: DVKVTQSSRYLVKRTGEKVFLECVQDMDHENMFWYRQDPGLGLRLIYFSYDVKMKEKGDIPEGYSVSREKKERFSLILESASTNQTSMYLCASSSQGGETQYFGPGTRLLVL.

The table lists this clonotype with many counts. The CDR3 nucleotides read TGTGCCAGCAGCCCGTTCGAGAACACTGAAGCTTTCTTT. This translates into CASSPFENTEAFF. The chain joins TRBV7-8 to TRBJ1-1; D remains unclear. CDR3 length: 13 amino acids. CDR1 and CDR2 from the germline V gene are SGHVS and FQNEAQ. V lost 5 bases, J lost 1 base, and 8 bases lay in between.

This clonotype was seen ten or more times. The V call is TRBV27, the J call TRBJ1-1; D unclear. From germline, CDR1 is MNHEY and CDR2 SMNVEV (reference sequence). This CDR3 has 16 residues. V was pared by 2 bases and J by 4 bases, with 17 bases between. CDR3 loop: CASSLKYWEAGTEAFF. In nucleotides, the CDR3 is TGTGCCAGCAGTTTAAAATATTGGGAGGCGGGCACTGAAGCTTTCTTT.